The following is a T cell receptor (beta chain) sequence with its context. The data originate from a study of blood T cell repertoires in COVID-19. Profiled with immunoSEQ multiplex PCR; TCRdb holds only in-frame clones, not every one. The sample has 130,000 or so clones, over 70% seen once. Per germline, CDR1 SGDLS and CDR2 YYNGEE. The CDR3 is 15 residues long. The ends were cut back, 0 bases at V and 4 bases at J, with 11 bases in the middle. This receptor was obtained from a man older than 75 with acute or convalescent COVID-19. Sequencing was done on a sample of peripheral blood. J is TRBJ2-1 and V is TRBV9; tentatively, D is TRBD1 (6 bases). The chain's CDR3 is CASSVVGTMYNEQFF. Here the CDR3 DNA reads TGTGCCAGCAGCGTAGTTGGGACAATGTACAATGAGCAGTTCTTC.